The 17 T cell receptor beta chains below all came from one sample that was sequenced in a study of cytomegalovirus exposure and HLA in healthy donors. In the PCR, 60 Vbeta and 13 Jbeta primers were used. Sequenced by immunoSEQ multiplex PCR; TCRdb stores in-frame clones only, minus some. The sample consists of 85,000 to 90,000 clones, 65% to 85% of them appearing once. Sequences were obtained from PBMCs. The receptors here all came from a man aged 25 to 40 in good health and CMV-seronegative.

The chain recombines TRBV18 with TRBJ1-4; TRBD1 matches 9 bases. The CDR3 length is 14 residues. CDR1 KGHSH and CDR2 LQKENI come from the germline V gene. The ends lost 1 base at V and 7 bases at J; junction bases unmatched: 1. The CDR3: CASSPLGQGEKLFF. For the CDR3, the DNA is TGTGCCAGCTCACCACTGGGACAGGGTGAAAAACTGTTTTTT.

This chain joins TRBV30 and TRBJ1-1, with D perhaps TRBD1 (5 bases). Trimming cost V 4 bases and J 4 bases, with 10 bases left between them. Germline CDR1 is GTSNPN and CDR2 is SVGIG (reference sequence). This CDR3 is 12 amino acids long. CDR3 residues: CAWTGVGTEAFF. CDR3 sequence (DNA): TGTGCCTGGACGGGGGTCGGCACTGAAGCTTTCTTT.

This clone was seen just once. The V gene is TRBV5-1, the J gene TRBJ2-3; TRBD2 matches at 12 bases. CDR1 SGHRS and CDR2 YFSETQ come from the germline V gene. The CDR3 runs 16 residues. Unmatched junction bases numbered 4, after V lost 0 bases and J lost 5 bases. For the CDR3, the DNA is TGCGCCAGCAGCTTGGCTAGCGGGGGGGTGAAAGATACGCAGTATTTT. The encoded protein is CASSLASGGVKDTQYF.

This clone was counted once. CDR3 nucleotide sequence: TGTGCCAGCAGTCCCGGACAGGGGGCAAACTATGGCTACACCTTC. It codes for CASSPGQGANYGYTF. V and J are TRBV28 and TRBJ1-2; TRBD1 aligns across 11 bases. The junction had 4 bases not matched to a gene; V was cut back by 5 bases and J by 2 bases. The length of the CDR3 is 15 residues. Germline V lookup: CDR1 MDHEN, CDR2 SYDVKM.

The CDR3 DNA is TGTGCCAGCAGCCCAACGGAGGGTTCGGGAGGCTACACCTTC. This gives the protein CASSPTEGSGGYTF. The rearrangement links TRBV7-9 to TRBJ1-2; no clear D. V lost 5 bases and J 8 bases, leaving 18 bases between the germline ends. The V gene's germline CDR1 is SEHNR and CDR2 FQNEAQ (reference sequence). The CDR3 loop spans 14 amino acids.

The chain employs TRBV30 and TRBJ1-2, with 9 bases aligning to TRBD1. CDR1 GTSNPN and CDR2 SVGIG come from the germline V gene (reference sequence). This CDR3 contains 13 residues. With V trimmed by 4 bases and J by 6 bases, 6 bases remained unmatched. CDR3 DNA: TGTGCCTGGACTGAGGGACAGGGCCATGGCTACACCTTC. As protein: CAWTEGQGHGYTF.

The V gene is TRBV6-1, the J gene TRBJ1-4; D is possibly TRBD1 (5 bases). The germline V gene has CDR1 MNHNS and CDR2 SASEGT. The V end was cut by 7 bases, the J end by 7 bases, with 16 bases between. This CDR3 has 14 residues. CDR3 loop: CASTRGGSPEKLFF. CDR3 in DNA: TGTGCCAGCACACGGGGGGGATCGCCTGAAAAACTGTTTTTT.

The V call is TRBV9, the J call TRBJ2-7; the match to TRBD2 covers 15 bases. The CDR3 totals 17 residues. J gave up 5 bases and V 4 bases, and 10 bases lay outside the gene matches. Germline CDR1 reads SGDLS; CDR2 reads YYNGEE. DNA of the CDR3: TGTGCCAGCAGCCGGGGACTAGCGGGGGGCGCTCAAGACGAGCAGTACTTC. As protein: CASSRGLAGGAQDEQYF.

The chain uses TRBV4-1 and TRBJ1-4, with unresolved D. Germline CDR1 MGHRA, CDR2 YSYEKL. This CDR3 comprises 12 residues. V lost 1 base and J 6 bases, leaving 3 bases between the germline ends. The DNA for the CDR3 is TGCGCCAGCAGCCAAGTCTATGAAAAACTGTTTTTT. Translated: CASSQVYEKLFF.

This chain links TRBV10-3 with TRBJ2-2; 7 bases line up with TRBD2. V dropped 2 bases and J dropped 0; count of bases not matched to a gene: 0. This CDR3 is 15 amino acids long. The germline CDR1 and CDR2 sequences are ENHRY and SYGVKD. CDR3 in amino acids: CAISEGLANTGELFF. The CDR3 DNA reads TGTGCCATCAGTGAGGGACTAGCGAACACCGGGGAGCTGTTTTTT.

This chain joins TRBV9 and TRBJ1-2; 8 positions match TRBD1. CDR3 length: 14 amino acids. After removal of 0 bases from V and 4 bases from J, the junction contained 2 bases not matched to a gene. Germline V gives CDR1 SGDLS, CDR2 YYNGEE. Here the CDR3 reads CASSVVGTGYGYTF. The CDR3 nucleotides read TGTGCCAGCAGCGTAGTAGGGACAGGCTATGGCTACACCTTC.

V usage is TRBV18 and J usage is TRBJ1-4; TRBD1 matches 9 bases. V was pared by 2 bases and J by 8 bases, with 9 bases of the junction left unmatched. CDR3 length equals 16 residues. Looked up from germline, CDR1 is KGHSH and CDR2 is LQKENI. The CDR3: CASSPGQGFTLEKLFF. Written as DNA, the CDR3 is TGTGCCAGCTCACCAGGACAGGGGTTTACCTTGGAAAAACTGTTTTTT.

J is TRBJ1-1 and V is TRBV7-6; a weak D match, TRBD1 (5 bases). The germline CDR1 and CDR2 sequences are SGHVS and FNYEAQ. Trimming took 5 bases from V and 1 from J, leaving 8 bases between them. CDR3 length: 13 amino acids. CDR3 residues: CASSKGQNTEAFF. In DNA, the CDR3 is TGTGCCAGCAGCAAAGGACAGAACACTGAAGCTTTCTTT.

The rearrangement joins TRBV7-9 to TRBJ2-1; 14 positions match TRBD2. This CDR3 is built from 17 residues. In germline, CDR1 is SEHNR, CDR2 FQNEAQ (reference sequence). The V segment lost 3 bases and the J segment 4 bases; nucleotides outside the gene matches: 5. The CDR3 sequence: CASSFGTSGGEYNEQFF. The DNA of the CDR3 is TGTGCCAGCAGCTTCGGGACTAGCGGGGGAGAATACAATGAGCAGTTCTTC.

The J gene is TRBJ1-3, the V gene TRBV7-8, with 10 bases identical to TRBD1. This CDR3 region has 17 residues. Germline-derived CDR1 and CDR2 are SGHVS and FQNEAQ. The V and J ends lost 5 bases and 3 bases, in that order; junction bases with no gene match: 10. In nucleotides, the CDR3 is TGTGCCAGCAGCAACAGACAGGGGGCCGTAAATGGAAACACCATATATTTT. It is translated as CASSNRQGAVNGNTIYF.

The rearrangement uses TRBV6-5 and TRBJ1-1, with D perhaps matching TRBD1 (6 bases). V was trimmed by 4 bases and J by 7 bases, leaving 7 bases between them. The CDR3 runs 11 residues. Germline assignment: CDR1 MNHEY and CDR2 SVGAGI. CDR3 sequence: CASSWGREAFF. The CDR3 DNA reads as TGTGCCAGCAGTTGGGGGCGTGAAGCTTTCTTT.

In DNA form, the CDR3 reads TGCGCCAGCAGCGAAAAACAGGGTAGCGAGCAGTACTTC. Its translation: CASSEKQGSEQYF. This chain joins TRBV10-1 and TRBJ2-7; a possible D gene is TRBD1 (6 bases). Germline V gene lookup returns CDR1 WNHNN and CDR2 SYGVQD (reference sequence). V lost 6 bases and J 6 bases, leaving 15 bases between the germline ends. This CDR3 has 13 residues.